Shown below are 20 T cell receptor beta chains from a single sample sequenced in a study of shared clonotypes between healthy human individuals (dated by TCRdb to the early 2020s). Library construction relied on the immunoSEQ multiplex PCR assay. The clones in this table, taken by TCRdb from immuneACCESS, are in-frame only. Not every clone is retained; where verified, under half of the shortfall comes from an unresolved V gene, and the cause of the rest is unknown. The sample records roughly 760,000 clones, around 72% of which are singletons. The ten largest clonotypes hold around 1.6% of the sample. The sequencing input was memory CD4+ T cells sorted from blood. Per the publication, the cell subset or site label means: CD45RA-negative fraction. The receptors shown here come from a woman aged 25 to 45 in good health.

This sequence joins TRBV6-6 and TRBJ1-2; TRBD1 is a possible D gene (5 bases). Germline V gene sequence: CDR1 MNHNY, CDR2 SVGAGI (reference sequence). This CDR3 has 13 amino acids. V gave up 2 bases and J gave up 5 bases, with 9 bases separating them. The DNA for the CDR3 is TGTGCCAGCAGTTACGACAGTAAATATGGCTACACCTTC. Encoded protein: CASSYDSKYGYTF.

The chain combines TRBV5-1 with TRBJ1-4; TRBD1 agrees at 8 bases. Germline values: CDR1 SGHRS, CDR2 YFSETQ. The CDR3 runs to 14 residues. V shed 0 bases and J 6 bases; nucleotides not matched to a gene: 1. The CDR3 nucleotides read TGCGCCAGCAGCTTGGCAGGGGGCTATGAAAAACTGTTTTTT. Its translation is CASSLAGGYEKLFF.

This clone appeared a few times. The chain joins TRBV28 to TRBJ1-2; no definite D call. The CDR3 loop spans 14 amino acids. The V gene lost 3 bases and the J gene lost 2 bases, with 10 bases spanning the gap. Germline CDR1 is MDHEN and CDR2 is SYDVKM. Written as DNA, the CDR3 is TGTGCCAGCAGTTTCGCGGGGTCCAACTATGGCTACACCTTC. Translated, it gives CASSFAGSNYGYTF.

DNA of the CDR3: TGTGCCAGCAGTCCCGGGGACAGGGGGCGGGAGACCCAGTACTTC. This encodes CASSPGDRGRETQYF. This rearrangement joins TRBV28 to TRBJ2-5; 12 bases fit TRBD1. V gave up 5 bases and J gave up 5 bases; unmatched junction bases: 6. The CDR3 runs to 15 residues. Germline CDR1 MDHEN, CDR2 SYDVKM. The complete variable domain, with remaining parts taken from reference TRBV28 and TRBJ2-5, reads DVKVTQSSRYLVKRTGEKVFLECVQDMDHENMFWYRQDPGLGLRLIYFSYDVKMKEKGDIPEGYSVSREKKERFSLILESASTNQTSMYLCASSPGDRGRETQYFGPGTRLLVL.

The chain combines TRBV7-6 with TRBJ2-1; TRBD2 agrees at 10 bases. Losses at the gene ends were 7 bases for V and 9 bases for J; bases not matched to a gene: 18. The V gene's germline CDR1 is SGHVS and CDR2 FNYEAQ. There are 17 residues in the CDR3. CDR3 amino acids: CASNLGPAGGPIGEQFF. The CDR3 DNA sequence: TGTGCCAGCAACCTAGGGCCAGCGGGAGGGCCCATAGGTGAGCAGTTCTTC.

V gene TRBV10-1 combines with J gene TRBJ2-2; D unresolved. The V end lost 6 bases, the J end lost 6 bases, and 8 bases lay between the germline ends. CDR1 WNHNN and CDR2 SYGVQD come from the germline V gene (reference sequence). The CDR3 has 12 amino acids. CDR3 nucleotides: TGCGCCAGCAGGGCCGAGGCCGGGGAGCTGTTTTTT. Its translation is CASRAEAGELFF.

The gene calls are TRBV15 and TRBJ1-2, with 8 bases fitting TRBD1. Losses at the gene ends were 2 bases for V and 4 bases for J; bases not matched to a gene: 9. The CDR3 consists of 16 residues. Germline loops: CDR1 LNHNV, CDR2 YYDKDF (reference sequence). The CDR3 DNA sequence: TGTGCCACCAGCAGAAACCTTCCCGGGACAGGCTATGGCTACACCTTC. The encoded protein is CATSRNLPGTGYGYTF. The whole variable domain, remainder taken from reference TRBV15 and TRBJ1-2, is DAMVIQNPRYQVTQFGKPVTLSCSQTLNHNVMYWYQQKSSQAPKLLFHYYDKDFNNEADTPDNFQSRRPNTSFCFLDIRSPGLGDTAMYLCATSRNLPGTGYGYTFGSGTRLTVV.

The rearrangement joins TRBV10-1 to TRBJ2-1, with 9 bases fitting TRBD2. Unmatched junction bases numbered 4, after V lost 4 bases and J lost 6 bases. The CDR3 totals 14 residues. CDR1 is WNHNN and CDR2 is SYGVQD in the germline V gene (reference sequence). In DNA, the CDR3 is TGCGCCAGCAGTGTTCTAGCGGGAATCAATGAGCAGTTCTTC. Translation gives CASSVLAGINEQFF.

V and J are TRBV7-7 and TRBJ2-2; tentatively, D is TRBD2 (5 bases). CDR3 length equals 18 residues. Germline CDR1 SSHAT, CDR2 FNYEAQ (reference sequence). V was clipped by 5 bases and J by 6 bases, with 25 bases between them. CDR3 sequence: CASSPTPDSRAGAGELFF. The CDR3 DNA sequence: TGTGCCAGCAGCCCCACTCCGGACTCACGGGCGGGTGCCGGGGAGCTGTTTTTT.

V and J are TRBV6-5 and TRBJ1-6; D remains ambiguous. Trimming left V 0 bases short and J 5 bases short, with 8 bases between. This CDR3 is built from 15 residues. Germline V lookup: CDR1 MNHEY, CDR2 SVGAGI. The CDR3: CASSYSRQDNSPLHF. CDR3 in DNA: TGTGCCAGCAGTTACTCCAGGCAGGATAATTCACCCCTCCACTTT.

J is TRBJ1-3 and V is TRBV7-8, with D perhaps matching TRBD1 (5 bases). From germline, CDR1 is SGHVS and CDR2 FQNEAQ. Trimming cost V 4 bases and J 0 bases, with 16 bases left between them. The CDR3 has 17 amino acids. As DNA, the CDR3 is TGTGCCAGCAGCTCCCCGCAGGGCAGCCTCTCTGGAAACACCATATATTTT. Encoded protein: CASSSPQGSLSGNTIYF.

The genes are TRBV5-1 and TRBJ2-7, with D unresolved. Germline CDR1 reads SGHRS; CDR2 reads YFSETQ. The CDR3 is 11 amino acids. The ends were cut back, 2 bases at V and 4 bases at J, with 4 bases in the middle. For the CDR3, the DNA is TGCGCCAGCAGCTTCATGTACGAGCAGTACTTC. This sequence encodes CASSFMYEQYF.

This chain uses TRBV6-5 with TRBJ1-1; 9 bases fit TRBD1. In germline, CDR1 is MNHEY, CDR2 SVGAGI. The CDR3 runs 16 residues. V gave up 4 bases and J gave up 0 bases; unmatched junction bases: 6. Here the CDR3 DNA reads TGTGCCAGCAGTTTGGGACAGGGCATTATGAACACTGAAGCTTTCTTT. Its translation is CASSLGQGIMNTEAFF.

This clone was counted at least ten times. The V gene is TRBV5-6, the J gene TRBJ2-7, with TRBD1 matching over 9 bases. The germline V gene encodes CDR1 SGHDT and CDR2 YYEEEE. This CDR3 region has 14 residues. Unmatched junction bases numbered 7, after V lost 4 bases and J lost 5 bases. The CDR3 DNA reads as TGTGCCAGCAGCCTATGGGACAGGGTCCACGAGCAGTACTTC. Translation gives CASSLWDRVHEQYF.

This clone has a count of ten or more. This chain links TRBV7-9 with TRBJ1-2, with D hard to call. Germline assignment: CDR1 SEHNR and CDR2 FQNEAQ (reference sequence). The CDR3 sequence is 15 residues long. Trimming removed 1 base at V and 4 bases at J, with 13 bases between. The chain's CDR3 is CASSLGQPGGYGYTF. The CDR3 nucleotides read TGTGCCAGCAGCTTAGGCCAGCCCGGAGGCTATGGCTACACCTTC.

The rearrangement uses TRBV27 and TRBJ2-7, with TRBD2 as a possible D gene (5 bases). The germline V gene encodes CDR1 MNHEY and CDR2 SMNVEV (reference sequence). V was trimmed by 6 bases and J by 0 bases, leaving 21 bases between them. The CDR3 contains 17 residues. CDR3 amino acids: CASRRDRSGWGSYEQYF. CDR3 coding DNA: TGTGCCAGCAGGAGGGATCGGAGTGGGTGGGGCTCCTACGAGCAGTACTTC.

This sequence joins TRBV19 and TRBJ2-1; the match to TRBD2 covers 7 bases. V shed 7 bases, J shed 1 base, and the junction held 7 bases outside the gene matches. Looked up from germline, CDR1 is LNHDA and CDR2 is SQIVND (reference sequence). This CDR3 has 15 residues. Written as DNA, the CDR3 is TGTGCCAGTACCAGGGAGGGTAATTCCTACAATGAGCAGTTCTTC. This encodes CASTREGNSYNEQFF.

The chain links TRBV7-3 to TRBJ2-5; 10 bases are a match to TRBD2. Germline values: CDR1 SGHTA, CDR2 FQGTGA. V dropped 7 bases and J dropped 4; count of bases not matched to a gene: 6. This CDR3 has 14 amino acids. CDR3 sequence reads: CASKIAGGPETQYF. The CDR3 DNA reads TGTGCCAGCAAAATAGCGGGAGGTCCAGAGACCCAGTACTTC.

The CDR3 reads CASSEGLGPSSLEQYF. The CDR3 region has the DNA TGTGCCAGCAGTGAAGGACTAGGGCCGTCCTCTCTCGAGCAGTACTTC. The chain is built from TRBV2 and TRBJ2-7; possibly TRBD2 for D (6 bases). Germline V gives CDR1 SNHLY, CDR2 FYNNEI. V shed 1 base and J shed 6 bases, with 19 bases lying between them. The CDR3 length is 16 residues.

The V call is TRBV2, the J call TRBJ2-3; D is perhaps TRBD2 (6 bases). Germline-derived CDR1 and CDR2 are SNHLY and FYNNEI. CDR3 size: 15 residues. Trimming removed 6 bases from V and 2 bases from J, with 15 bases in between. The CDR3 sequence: CASRRENTYTDTQYF. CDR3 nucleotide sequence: TGTGCCAGCAGACGGGAGAACACCTACACAGATACGCAGTATTTT.